A selection of T cell receptor beta chains follows, all from one sample in a study of blood T cell repertoires in COVID-19. The assay was immunoSEQ multiplex PCR, and TCRdb's table has in-frame clones only and misses some. Of fewer than 200,000 clones in the sample, roughly 80% were seen once. Sequences were obtained from peripheral blood. These receptors originate from a woman in her sixties or seventies with COVID-19, enrolled during active disease. CDR3s include the opening cysteine and the closing phenylalanine or tryptophan. The D gene is left open where the match is weak. Clone size appears in some rows only: once, few, many, or a class for an expanded clone.

clone_size j_call v_call cdr3_length d_call cdr3_aa cdr3_nt
NA TRBJ1-5 TRBV6-5 13 NA CASRLGLNQPQHF TGTGCCAGCAGATTGGGACTCAATCAGCCCCAGCATTTT
NA TRBJ2-5 TRBV15 14 NA CATSRDYGEETQYF TGTGCCACCAGCAGAGATTACGGGGAAGAGACCCAGTACTTC
NA TRBJ2-3 TRBV6-4 15 TRBD2 CASSPLGLPTDTQYF TGTGCCAGCAGTCCTTTGGGACTACCCACAGATACGCAGTATTTT
NA TRBJ1-1 TRBV29-1 10 NA CSAGDREAFF TGCAGCGCCGGAGACAGGGAAGCTTTCTTT
NA TRBJ2-6 TRBV6-5 14 NA CASSYQAGANVLTF TGTGCCAGCAGTTACCAGGCTGGGGCCAACGTCCTGACTTTC
NA TRBJ2-1 TRBV18 12 TRBD1 CASSRQGNEQFF TGTGCCAGCTCACGACAGGGAAATGAGCAGTTCTTC
NA TRBJ2-3 TRBV6-1 18 TRBD2 CASSGAPSGRGGTDTQYF TGTGCCAGCAGTGGGGCCCCTAGCGGGAGGGGTGGTACAGATACGCAGTATTTT
NA TRBJ2-7 TRBV24-1 13 NA CATSDGSKNEQYF TGTGCCACCAGTGATGGGAGTAAAAACGAGCAGTACTTC
NA TRBJ2-1 TRBV19 14 TRBD1 CASSFGQGYNEQFF TGTGCCAGTAGTTTTGGACAGGGGTACAATGAGCAGTTCTTC
once TRBJ2-1 TRBV28 14 TRBD2 CASSQAGGYNEQFF TGTGCCAGCAGTCAAGCGGGAGGGTATAATGAGCAGTTCTTC
NA TRBJ1-1 TRBV9 16 NA CASSVVPRLGNTEAFF TGTGCCAGCAGCGTAGTTCCCAGGTTGGGGAACACTGAAGCTTTCTTT
NA TRBJ1-1 TRBV11-2 14 NA CASSLAGGGTEAFF TGTGCCAGCAGCTTAGCGGGGGGAGGCACTGAAGCTTTCTTT
NA TRBJ1-4 TRBV3-1/TRBV3-2 14 NA CASSQDLGGEKLFF TGTGCCAGCAGCCAAGACCTGGGAGGGGAAAAACTGTTTTTT
once TRBJ2-4 TRBV18 14 NA CASAQGLAKNIQYF TGTGCCAGCGCCCAGGGATTAGCCAAAAACATTCAGTACTTC
NA TRBJ2-7 TRBV29-1 15 TRBD2 CSATDLAGGRYEQYF TGCAGCGCTACTGACTTAGCGGGAGGCCGGTACGAGCAGTACTTC
few TRBJ2-7 TRBV3-1/TRBV3-2 13 NA CASSQAPGYEQYF TGTGCCAGCAGCCAAGCCCCGGGCTACGAGCAGTACTTC
NA TRBJ2-1 TRBV27 20 NA CASSPRRLFGEIAYYNEQFF TGTGCCAGCAGTCCGCGGAGACTCTTTGGTGAGATCGCCTACTACAATGAGCAGTTCTTC
NA TRBJ2-7 TRBV7-2 14 TRBD1 CASSSWTGTYEQYF TGTGCCAGCAGCTCTTGGACAGGGACCTACGAGCAGTACTTC
NA TRBJ2-3 TRBV5-8 13 NA CASSLTGSDTQYF TGTGCCAGCAGCCTTACAGGGTCGGATACGCAGTATTTT
NA TRBJ2-1 TRBV9 15 TRBD1 CASSDGPGQHNEQFF TGTGCCAGCAGCGACGGACCGGGACAGCACAATGAGCAGTTCTTC
NA TRBJ2-1 TRBV2 17 TRBD1 CASSEALQGAAYNEQFF TGTGCCAGCAGTGAAGCGCTTCAGGGGGCGGCTTACAATGAGCAGTTCTTC
NA TRBJ1-2 TRBV5-1 14 TRBD1 CASSEGQGAFGYTF TGCGCCAGCAGCGAAGGACAGGGGGCCTTCGGCTACACCTTC
once TRBJ2-3 TRBV29-1 13 TRBD2 CSLGLAGVDTQYF TGCAGCCTGGGACTAGCGGGAGTGGATACGCAGTATTTT
NA TRBJ1-3 TRBV11-2 17 NA CASSLEAVRGSGNTIYF TGTGCCAGCAGCTTAGAGGCGGTAAGAGGCTCTGGAAACACCATATATTTT